The next 12 T cell receptor beta chains were all read from a single sample in a study of T cell repertoires in cytomegalovirus infection. TCRdb ran MiXCR on the reads and lists one entry per CDR3 protein. The sample comprises around 550,000 distinct CDR3 sequences, about 26% of which are singletons, and about 12% rests with the top ten. Sequencing used PBMCs. The receptors here all came from a human donor in good health (CMV status not recorded). Some clones in this sample may be carry-over from other donors' samples.

The V and J genes are TRBV5-1 and TRBJ1-3; 7 bases line up with TRBD1. The CDR3 totals 16 residues. The V gene's germline CDR1 is SGHRS and CDR2 YFSETQ. Trimming removed 4 bases from V and 0 bases from J; junction bases left unmatched: 7. The CDR3 bases are TGCGCCAGCAGCAAGGCCGGGACAGACTCTGGAAACACCATATATTTT. Amino acids: CASSKAGTDSGNTIYF. Based on the CDR3 plus reference TRBV5-1 and TRBJ1-3, the full variable domain is KAGVTQTPRYLIKTRGQQVTLSCSPISGHRSVSWYQQTPGQGLQFLFEYFSETQRNKGNFPGRFSGRQFSNSRSEMNVSTLELGDSALYLCASSKAGTDSGNTIYFGEGSWLTVV.

This clonotype was detected ten times or more. The V gene is TRBV28, the J gene TRBJ2-5, with D perhaps matching TRBD2 (5 bases). Germline assignment: CDR1 MDHEN and CDR2 SYDVKM. V gave up 2 bases and J gave up 5 bases, with 12 bases separating them. The CDR3 runs to 14 residues. The CDR3 sequence is CASSLIGVGETQYF. As DNA, the CDR3 is TGTGCCAGCAGTTTAATCGGGGTCGGGGAGACCCAGTACTTC.

The rearrangement uses TRBV9 and TRBJ2-3; D possibly corresponds to TRBD2 (5 bases). The CDR3 has 15 amino acids. CDR1 is SGDLS and CDR2 is YYNGEE in the germline V gene. V lost 3 bases to trimming and J lost 5 bases, with 16 bases between them. CDR3 in amino acids: CASSAGGSRRDTQYF. As DNA, the CDR3 is TGTGCCAGCAGCGCTGGAGGTAGCCGGCGAGATACGCAGTATTTT.

The sample holds many counts of this clonotype. This chain connects TRBV7-2 to TRBJ2-6; the D is unclear. The CDR3 covers 16 residues. CDR1 SGHTA and CDR2 FQGNSA come from the germline V gene. V gave up 5 bases and J gave up 3 bases, with 14 bases separating them. CDR3 in DNA: TGTGCCAGCAGCCTCGCGCCGGGTTTTGGGGCCAACGTCCTGACTTTC. Translated: CASSLAPGFGANVLTF.

This clonotype came up once. The chain carries TRBV12-3 or TRBV12-4 and TRBJ2-7; D unresolved. V lost 0 bases to trimming and J lost 7 bases, with 10 bases between them. The CDR3 has 13 amino acids. The CDR3 region is CASSLAHTEEQYF. The CDR3 bases are TGTGCCAGCAGTTTAGCGCATACGGAGGAGCAGTACTTC.

Turning to this clonotype: One junction end does not reproduce the germline sequence, and a read error may be involved. The gene calls are TRBV7-3 and TRBJ1-1, with D possibly TRBD1 on 5 matching bases. Germline V gene sequence: CDR1 SGHTA, CDR2 FQGTGA. The CDR3 contains 14 residues. The CDR3 sequence is CASSPQAGNAEAFF. The CDR3 DNA reads TGTGCCAGCAGCCCCCAGGCAGGGAACGCTGAAGCTTTCTTT.

This clonotype showed up just a few times. The chain couples TRBV11-3 to TRBJ2-1; no reliable D call. The CDR3 has 16 amino acids. The V end was cut by 3 bases, the J end by 1 base, with 13 bases between. Germline V lookup: CDR1 SGHNT, CDR2 YENEEA. In DNA, the CDR3 is TGTGCCAGCAGCTTGAATGGACGGTCATCCTACAATGAGCAGTTCTTC. Protein: CASSLNGRSSYNEQFF.

Ten or more counts support this clonotype. The chain recombines TRBV7-2 with TRBJ1-1; D perhaps matches TRBD1 (5 bases). Germline V gives CDR1 SGHTA, CDR2 FQGNSA. V was trimmed by 1 base and J by 0 bases, leaving 9 bases between them. The CDR3 spans 15 residues. The CDR3 nucleotides read TGTGCCAGCAGCTTAGGGGGGGGGATGAACACTGAAGCTTTCTTT. Translated: CASSLGGGMNTEAFF.

This clonotype was recorded many times. This CDR3 is CMSGSGPYEQYV. DNA for the CDR3: TGTATGTCCGGGAGTGGGCCCTACGAGCAGTACGTC. The chain uses TRBV7-2 and TRBJ2-7; TRBD2 might be the D (6 bases). Germline V CDR1 and CDR2: SGHTA, FQGNSA. CDR3 length: 12 amino acids.

The rearrangement uses TRBV4-1 and TRBJ1-4; weak D call: TRBD1 (5 bases). The germline V gene encodes CDR1 MGHRA and CDR2 YSYEKL. Trimming took 4 bases from V and 6 from J, leaving 12 bases between them. The CDR3 spans 14 residues. The CDR3: CASSLGTADEKLFF. The CDR3 region has the DNA TGCGCCAGCAGCCTTGGGACGGCCGATGAAAAACTGTTTTTT.

Ten or more counts support this clonotype. This rearrangement joins TRBV7-8 to TRBJ1-5; TRBD1 aligns across 7 bases. In germline, CDR1 is SGHVS, CDR2 FQNEAQ. The CDR3 has 15 residues. V lost 3 bases, J lost 7 bases, and 9 bases stayed unmatched. The CDR3 DNA follows: TGTGCCAGCAGCTTTCTGACAGGGCCTATCCAGCCCCAGCATTTT. Its protein is CASSFLTGPIQPQHF.

This sequence joins TRBV6-6 and TRBJ2-2, with a weak D call TRBD1 (8 bases). V lost 7 bases and J 3 bases, leaving 15 bases between the germline ends. CDR1 and CDR2 (germline): MNHNY, SVGAGI (reference sequence). The CDR3 has 15 residues. The CDR3 reads CASIGQGGYTGELFF. The DNA for the CDR3 is TGTGCCAGCATCGGACAGGGAGGGTACACCGGGGAGCTGTTTTTT.